This T cell receptor (beta chain) was sequenced in a study of cytomegalovirus exposure and HLA in healthy donors. Findings of the study overall: Cytomegalovirus status was reportedly diagnosed by the classifier with high sensitivity and specificity. TCR beta chain V- and J-gene trimming was linked, in a later analysis, to a missense variant in DCLRE1C. Analysis performed later found more than 15,000 TCR beta sequences associated with HLA alleles at 0.05 false discovery rate.

Notes on this clone: Its antigen is currently unknown.

Trimming removed 5 bases from V and 4 bases from J; junction bases left unmatched: 9. This CDR3 is 15 amino acids long. CDR1 and CDR2 from the germline V gene are SEHNR and FQNEAQ (reference sequence). Researchers ran the PCR with 60 Vbeta and 13 Jbeta primers. TCRdb keeps only in-frame clones here, not all; method: immunoSEQ multiplex PCR. The profile shows about 150,000 clones, roughly 64% of them singletons. Sequencing was carried out using PBMCs. The receptor was isolated from a woman in her thirties in good health and CMV-seropositive. This sequence joins TRBV7-9 and TRBJ2-3, with 7 bases aligning to TRBD2. The CDR3 nucleotides read TGTGCCAGCAGCACTCTGGCGGGAGCCCCAGATACGCAGTATTTT. It encodes CASSTLAGAPDTQYF.